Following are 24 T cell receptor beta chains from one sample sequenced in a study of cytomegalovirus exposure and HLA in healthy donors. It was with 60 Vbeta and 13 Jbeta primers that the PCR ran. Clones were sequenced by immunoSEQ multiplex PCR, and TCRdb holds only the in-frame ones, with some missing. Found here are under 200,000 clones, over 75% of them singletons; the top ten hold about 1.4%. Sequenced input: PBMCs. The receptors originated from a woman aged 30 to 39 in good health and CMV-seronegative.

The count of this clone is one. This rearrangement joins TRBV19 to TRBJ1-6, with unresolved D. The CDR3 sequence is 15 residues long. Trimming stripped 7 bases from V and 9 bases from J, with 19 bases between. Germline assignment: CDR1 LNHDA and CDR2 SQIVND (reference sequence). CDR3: CASTKNTGYSSPLHF. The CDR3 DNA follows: TGTGCCAGTACCAAAAACACGGGATATTCTTCACCCCTCCACTTT.

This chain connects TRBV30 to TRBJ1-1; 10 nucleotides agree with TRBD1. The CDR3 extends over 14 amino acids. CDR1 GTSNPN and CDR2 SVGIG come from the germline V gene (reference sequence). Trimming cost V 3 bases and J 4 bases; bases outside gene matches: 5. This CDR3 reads CAWRWDRGSTEAFF. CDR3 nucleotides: TGTGCCTGGAGGTGGGACAGGGGCTCCACTGAAGCTTTCTTT.

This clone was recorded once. The CDR3 DNA sequence: TGTGCCAGCAGTGAGGGCAATCAGCCCCAGCATTTT. Translating gives CASSEGNQPQHF. The chain employs TRBV6-6 and TRBJ1-5, with D hard to call. The germline gives CDR1 MNHNY, CDR2 SVGAGI (reference sequence). The CDR3 length is 12 residues. Trimming shortened V by 5 bases and J by 2 bases, and 4 bases separated the two germline ends.

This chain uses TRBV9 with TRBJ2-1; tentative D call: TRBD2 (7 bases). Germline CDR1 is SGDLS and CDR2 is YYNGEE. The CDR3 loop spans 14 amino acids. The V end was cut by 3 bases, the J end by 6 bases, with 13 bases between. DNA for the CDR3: TGTGCCAGCAGCGCGGGGGGCGGGGGCAATGAGCAGTTCTTC. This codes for CASSAGGGGNEQFF.

CDR3 nucleotides: TGTGCCAGCAGCTCCTATAGCGGGGGATCCAATGAGCAGTTCTTC. It yields the protein CASSSYSGGSNEQFF. This chain joins TRBV7-3 and TRBJ2-1, with 9 bases aligning to TRBD2. The CDR3 extends over 15 amino acids. Germline V gives CDR1 SGHTA, CDR2 FQGTGA. Trimming at V came to 4 bases and at J to 6 bases, leaving 7 bases not matched to a gene.

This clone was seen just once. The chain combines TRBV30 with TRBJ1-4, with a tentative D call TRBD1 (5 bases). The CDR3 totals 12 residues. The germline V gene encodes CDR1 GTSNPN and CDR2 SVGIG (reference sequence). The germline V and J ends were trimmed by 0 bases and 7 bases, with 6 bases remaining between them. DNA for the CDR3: TGTGCCTGGAGTGTAAGGGGTGAAAAACTGTTTTTT. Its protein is CAWSVRGEKLFF.

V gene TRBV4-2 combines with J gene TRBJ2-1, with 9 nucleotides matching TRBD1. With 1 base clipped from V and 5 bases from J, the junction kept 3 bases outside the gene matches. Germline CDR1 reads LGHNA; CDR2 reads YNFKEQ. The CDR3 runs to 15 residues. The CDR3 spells CASSQVTGGNNEQFF. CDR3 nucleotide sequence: TGTGCCAGCAGCCAAGTGACAGGGGGGAACAATGAGCAGTTCTTC.

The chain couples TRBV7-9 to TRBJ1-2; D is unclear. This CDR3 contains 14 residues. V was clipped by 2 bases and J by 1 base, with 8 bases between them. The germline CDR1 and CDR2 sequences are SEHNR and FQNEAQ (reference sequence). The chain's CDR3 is CASSLLQFNYGYTF. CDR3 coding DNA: TGTGCCAGCAGCTTACTACAGTTTAACTATGGCTACACCTTC.

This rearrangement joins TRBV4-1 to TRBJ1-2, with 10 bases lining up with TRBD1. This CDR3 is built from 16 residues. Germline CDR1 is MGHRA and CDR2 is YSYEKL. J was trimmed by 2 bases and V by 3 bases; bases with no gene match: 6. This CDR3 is CASSQGTGVTNYGYTF. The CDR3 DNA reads TGCGCCAGCAGCCAGGGGACAGGGGTGACGAACTATGGCTACACCTTC.

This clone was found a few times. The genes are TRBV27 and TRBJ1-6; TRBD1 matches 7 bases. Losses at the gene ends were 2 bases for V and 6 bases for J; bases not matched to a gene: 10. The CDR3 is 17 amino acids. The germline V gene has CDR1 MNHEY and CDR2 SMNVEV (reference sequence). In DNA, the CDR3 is TGTGCCAGCAGTTTACTGAACCTCCGGGACAGTAATTCACCCCTCCACTTT. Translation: CASSLLNLRDSNSPLHF.

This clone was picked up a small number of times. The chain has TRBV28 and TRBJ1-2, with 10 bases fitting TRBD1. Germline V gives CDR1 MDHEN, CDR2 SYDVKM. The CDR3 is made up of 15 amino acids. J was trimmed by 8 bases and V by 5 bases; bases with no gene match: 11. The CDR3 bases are TGTGCCAGCAGTAAAACCGGGACAGGGGCTTACGGCTACACCTTC. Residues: CASSKTGTGAYGYTF.

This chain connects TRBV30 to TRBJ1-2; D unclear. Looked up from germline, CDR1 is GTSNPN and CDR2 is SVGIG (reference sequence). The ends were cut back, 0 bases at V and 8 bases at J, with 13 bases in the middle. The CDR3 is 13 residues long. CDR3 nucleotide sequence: TGTGCCTGGAGTGTAATTTTTCGTGAGGGCTACACCTTC. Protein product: CAWSVIFREGYTF.

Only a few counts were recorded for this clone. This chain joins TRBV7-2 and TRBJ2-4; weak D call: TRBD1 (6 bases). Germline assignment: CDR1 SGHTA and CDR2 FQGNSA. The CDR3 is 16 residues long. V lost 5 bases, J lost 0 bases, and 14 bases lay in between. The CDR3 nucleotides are TGTGCCAGCAGCCATCAGGGGACCGTAGCCAAAAACATTCAGTACTTC. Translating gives CASSHQGTVAKNIQYF.

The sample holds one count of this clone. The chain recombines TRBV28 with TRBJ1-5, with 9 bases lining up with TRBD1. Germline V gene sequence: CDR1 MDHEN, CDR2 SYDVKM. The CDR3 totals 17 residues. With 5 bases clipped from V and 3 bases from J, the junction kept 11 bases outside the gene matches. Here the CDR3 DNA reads TGTGCCAGCAGTACCTTCGTGGGACAGGGTTTCAATCAGCCCCAGCATTTT. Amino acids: CASSTFVGQGFNQPQHF.

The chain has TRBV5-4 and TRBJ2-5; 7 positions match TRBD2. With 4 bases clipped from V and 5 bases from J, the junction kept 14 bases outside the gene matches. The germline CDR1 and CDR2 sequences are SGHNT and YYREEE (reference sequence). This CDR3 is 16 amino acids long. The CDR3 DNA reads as TGTGCCAGCAGCAAAAGACTAGCAGAGGACCGGGAGACCCAGTACTTC. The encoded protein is CASSKRLAEDRETQYF.

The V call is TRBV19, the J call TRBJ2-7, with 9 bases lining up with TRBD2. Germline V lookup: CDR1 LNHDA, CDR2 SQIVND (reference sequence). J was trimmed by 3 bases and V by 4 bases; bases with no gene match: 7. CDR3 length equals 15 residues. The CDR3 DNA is TGTGCCAGTAGTAAACTGACTAGCGGAAACTACGAGCAGTACTTC. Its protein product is CASSKLTSGNYEQYF.

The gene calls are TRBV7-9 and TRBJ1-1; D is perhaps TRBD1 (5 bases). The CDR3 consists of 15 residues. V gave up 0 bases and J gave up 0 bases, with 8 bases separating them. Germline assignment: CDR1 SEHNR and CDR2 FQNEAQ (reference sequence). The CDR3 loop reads CASSLAEGMNTEAFF. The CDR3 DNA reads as TGTGCCAGCAGCTTAGCGGAGGGGATGAACACTGAAGCTTTCTTT.

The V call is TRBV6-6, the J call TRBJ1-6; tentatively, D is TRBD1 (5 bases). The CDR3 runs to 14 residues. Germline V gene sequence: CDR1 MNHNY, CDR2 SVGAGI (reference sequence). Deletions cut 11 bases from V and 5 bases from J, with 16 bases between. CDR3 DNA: TGTGCCTCGACGTTGACAGACGATAATTCACCCCTCCACTTT. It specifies CASTLTDDNSPLHF.

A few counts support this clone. In DNA, the CDR3 is TGTGCCTGGAGTAAAGGGGGCTATGGCTACACCTTC. Amino acid sequence: CAWSKGGYGYTF. V gene TRBV30 combines with J gene TRBJ1-2; D possibly corresponds to TRBD1 (6 bases). The germline CDR1 and CDR2 sequences are GTSNPN and SVGIG (reference sequence). Trimming took off 2 bases at V and 4 bases at J, with 8 bases between the two ends. This CDR3 region has 12 residues.

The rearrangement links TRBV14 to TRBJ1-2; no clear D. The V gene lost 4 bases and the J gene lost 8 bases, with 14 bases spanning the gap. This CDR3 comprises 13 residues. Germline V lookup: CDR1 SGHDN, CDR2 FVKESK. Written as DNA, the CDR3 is TGTGCCAGCAGCCCCGGCACTCAGAGGGGCTACACCTTC. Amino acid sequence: CASSPGTQRGYTF.

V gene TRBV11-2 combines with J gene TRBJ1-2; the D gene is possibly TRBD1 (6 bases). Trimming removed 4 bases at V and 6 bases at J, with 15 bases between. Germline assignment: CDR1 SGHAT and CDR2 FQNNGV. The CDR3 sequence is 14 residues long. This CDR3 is CASSSTVRGNGYTF. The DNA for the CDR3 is TGTGCCAGCAGCTCCACCGTCAGGGGAAATGGCTACACCTTC.

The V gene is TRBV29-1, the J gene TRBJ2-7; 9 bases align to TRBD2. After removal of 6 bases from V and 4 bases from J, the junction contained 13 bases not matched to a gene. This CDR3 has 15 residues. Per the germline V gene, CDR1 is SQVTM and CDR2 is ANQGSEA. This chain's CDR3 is CSVETGGSGGYEQYF. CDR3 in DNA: TGCAGCGTCGAAACAGGTGGTAGCGGGGGATACGAGCAGTACTTC.

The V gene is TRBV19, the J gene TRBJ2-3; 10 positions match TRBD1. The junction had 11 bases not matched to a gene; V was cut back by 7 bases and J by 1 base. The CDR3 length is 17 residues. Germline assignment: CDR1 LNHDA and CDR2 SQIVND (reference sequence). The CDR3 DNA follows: TGTGCCAGTACCCCTGTTGGGACAGGGGAAGGCACAGATACGCAGTATTTT. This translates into CASTPVGTGEGTDTQYF.

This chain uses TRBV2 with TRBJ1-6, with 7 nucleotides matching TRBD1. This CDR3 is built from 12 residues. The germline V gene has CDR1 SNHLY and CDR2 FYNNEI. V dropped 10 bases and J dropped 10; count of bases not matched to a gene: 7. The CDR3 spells CATDRAYSPLHF. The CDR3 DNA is TGTGCCACCGACAGGGCTTACTCACCCCTCCACTTT.